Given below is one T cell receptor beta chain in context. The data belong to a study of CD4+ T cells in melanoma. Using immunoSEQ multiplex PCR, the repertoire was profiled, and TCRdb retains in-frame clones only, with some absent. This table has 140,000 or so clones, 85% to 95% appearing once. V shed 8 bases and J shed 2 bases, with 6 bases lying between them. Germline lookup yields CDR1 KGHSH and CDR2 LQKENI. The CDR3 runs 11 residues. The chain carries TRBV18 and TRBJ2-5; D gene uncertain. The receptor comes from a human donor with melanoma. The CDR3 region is CASTRQETQYF. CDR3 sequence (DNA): TGTGCCAGCACCCGTCAAGAGACCCAGTACTTC.